This entry is about one TCR beta chain. The data were taken from a study of blood T cells in healthy people across ages. Study-wide context: With template switching, about one barcoded beta molecule was captured per two T cells.

Together with a sample-barcoded 5' primer, a J-beta primer mix was included in a second PCR lasting roughly 6 to 12 cycles. Each CDR3 protein is one row after TCRdb ran MiXCR on the 5' RACE reads. The sample gives 800,000 to 900,000 distinct CDR3 sequences, about 62% of which show up once; roughly 25% is in the top ten. Samples each had at least 5 micrograms of total RNA extracted. The sequencing input was blood. The TCR comes from a man aged 25 to 40 in good health.

CDR3: CASSGPDSQKLFF. DNA of the CDR3: TGTGCCAGCAGCGGTCCGGACAGTCAAAAACTGTTTTTT. The J gene is TRBJ1-4, the V gene TRBV28, with D possibly TRBD1 on 6 matching bases. The CDR3 runs to 13 residues. The germline CDR1 and CDR2 sequences are MDHEN and SYDVKM. V was trimmed by 6 bases and J by 9 bases, leaving 14 bases between them.